This note documents a single T cell receptor (beta chain) sequence. This sample was taken from a study of blood T cell repertoires in COVID-19. Across the study: COVID-19 samples, acute and convalescent, were from the United States, Italy and Spain.

The CDR3 runs 14 residues. Germline values: CDR1 SGHTA, CDR2 FQGNSA. Trimming stripped 5 bases from V and 7 bases from J, with 15 bases between. The protocol was immunoSEQ multiplex PCR, while the TCRdb copy is restricted to in-frame clones and leaves out a portion. The table records over 120,000 clones, roughly 89% of them present only once. This chain connects TRBV7-2 to TRBJ1-3; D is unresolved. The sequencing sample was made of peripheral blood. This clonotype originated in a human donor in a cohort sampled during active COVID-19. DNA of the CDR3: TGTGCCAGCAGCCTCGGGGTCTGGAGGAACACCATATATTTT. Amino acids: CASSLGVWRNTIYF.